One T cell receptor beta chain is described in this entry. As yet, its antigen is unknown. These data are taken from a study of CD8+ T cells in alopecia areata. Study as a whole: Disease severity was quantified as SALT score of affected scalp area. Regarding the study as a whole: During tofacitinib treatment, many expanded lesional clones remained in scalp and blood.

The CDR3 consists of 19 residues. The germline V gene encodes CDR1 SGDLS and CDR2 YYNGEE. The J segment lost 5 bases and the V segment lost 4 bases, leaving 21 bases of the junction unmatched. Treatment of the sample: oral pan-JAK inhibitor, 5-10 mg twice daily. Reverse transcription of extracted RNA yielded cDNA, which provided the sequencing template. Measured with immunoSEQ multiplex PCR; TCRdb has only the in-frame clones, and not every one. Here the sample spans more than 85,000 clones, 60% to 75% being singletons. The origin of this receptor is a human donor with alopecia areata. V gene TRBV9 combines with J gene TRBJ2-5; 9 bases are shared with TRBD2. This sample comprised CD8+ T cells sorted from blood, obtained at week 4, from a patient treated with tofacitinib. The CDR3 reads CASSPSPGGLAGLVETQYF. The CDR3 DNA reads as TGTGCCAGCAGCCCTAGTCCCGGGGGGCTAGCGGGACTGGTGGAGACCCAGTACTTC.